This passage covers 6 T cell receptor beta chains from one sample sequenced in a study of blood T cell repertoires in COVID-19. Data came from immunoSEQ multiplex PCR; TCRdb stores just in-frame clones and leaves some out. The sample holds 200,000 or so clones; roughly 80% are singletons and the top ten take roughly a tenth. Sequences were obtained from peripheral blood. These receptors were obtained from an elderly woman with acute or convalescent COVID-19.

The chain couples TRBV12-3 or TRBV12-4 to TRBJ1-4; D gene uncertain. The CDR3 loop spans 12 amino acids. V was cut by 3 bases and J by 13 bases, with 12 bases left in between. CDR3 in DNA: TGTGCCAGCAGTTTTTCGCGAGCGGGACTGTTTTTT. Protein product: CASSFSRAGLFF.

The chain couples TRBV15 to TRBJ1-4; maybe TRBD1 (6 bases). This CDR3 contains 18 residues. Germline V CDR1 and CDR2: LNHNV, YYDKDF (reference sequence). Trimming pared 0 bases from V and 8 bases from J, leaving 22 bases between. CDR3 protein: CATSRDGSPGGAGEKLFF. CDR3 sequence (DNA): TGTGCCACCAGCAGAGATGGGTCCCCGGGGGGCGCAGGGGAAAAACTGTTTTTT.

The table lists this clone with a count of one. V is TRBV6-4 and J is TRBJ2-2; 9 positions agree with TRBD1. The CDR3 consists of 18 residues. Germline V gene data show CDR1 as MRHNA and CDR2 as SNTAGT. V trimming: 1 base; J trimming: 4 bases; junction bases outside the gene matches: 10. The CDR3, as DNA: TGTGCCAGCAGTGACTTGGTACCGGGACAGGGAGGCACCGGGGAGCTGTTTTTT. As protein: CASSDLVPGQGGTGELFF.

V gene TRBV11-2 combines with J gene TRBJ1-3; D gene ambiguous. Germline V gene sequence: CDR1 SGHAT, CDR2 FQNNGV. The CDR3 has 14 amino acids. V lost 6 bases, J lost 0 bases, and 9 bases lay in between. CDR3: CASSLVDSGNTIYF. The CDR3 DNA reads TGTGCCAGCAGTTTGGTAGACTCTGGAAACACCATATATTTT.

This chain's CDR3 is CASSLGGGHLNEKLFF. CDR3 coding DNA: TGTGCCAGCAGCTTGGGGGGGGGACACCTAAATGAAAAACTGTTTTTT. This chain uses TRBV7-2 with TRBJ1-4, with D possibly being TRBD1 (6 bases). The CDR3 has 16 residues. Trimming shortened V by 3 bases and J by 5 bases, and 16 bases separated the two germline ends. Germline CDR1 and CDR2: SGHTA and FQGNSA. The full variable domain, completed using reference TRBV7-2 and TRBJ1-4, is GAGVSQSPSNKVTEKGKDVELRCDPISGHTALYWYRQSLGQGLEFLIYFQGNSAPDKSGLPSDRFSAERTGGSVSTLTIQRTQQEDSAVYLCASSLGGGHLNEKLFFGSGTQLSVL.

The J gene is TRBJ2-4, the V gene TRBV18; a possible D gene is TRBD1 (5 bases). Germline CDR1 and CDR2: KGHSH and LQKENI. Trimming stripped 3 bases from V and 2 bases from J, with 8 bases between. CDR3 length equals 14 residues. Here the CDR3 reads CASSPQGPKNIQYF. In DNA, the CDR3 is TGTGCCAGCTCACCTCAGGGCCCCAAAAACATTCAGTACTTC.